What follows are 20 T cell receptor beta chains derived from one specimen sequenced in a study of T cell changes during pregnancy in multiple sclerosis. Clones were sequenced by immunoSEQ multiplex PCR, and TCRdb holds only the in-frame ones, with some missing. The sample lists approximately 79,000 clones; 93% were seen once. The material was peripheral blood, obtained in the second trimester of pregnancy. These receptors were collected from a female donor in good health, enrolled as a control in a pregnancy study.

V is TRBV7-9 and J is TRBJ2-7, with 7 nucleotides matching TRBD2. The V gene's germline CDR1 is SEHNR and CDR2 FQNEAQ (reference sequence). This CDR3 is built from 12 residues. V dropped 5 bases and J dropped 4; count of bases not matched to a gene: 2. CDR3 bases: TGTGCCAGCAGCGTGGGGGGGTACGAGCAGTACTTC. It encodes CASSVGGYEQYF.

DNA of the CDR3: TGTGCCACCACGGGAGGGGTGATGGGTTTGGGGCCCCAGCATTTT. This encodes CATTGGVMGLGPQHF. The chain is built from TRBV6-6 and TRBJ1-5; D is possibly TRBD1 (5 bases). The CDR3 spans 15 residues. Germline assignment: CDR1 MNHNY and CDR2 SVGAGI (reference sequence). V gave up 10 bases and J gave up 9 bases, with 25 bases separating them.

The chain has TRBV7-9 and TRBJ1-4; D gene unclear. CDR3 length equals 18 residues. CDR1 is SEHNR and CDR2 is FQNEAQ in the germline V gene (reference sequence). Trimming removed 2 bases from V and 7 bases from J, with 23 bases in between. The CDR3 reads CASSLSLGNQALSEKLFF. In DNA form, the CDR3 reads TGTGCCAGCAGCTTATCTCTTGGTAATCAGGCCTTGAGTGAAAAACTGTTTTTT.

The chain links TRBV2 to TRBJ1-3; D gene ambiguous. CDR1 is SNHLY and CDR2 is FYNNEI in the germline V gene. V dropped 3 bases and J dropped 0 bases, with 9 bases sitting between them. The CDR3 totals 15 residues. The CDR3 loop is CASSDTVHSGNTIYF. The CDR3 DNA follows: TGTGCCAGCAGTGACACAGTTCACTCTGGAAACACCATATATTTT.

The chain uses TRBV7-3 and TRBJ2-2; D not certain. The CDR3 has 12 amino acids. In germline, CDR1 is SGHTA, CDR2 FQGTGA. Trimming took off 4 bases at V and 5 bases at J, with 5 bases between the two ends. The CDR3 spells CASSSRTGELFF. CDR3 bases: TGTGCCAGCAGCTCCCGGACCGGGGAGCTGTTTTTT.

This chain connects TRBV6-4 to TRBJ2-1; the match to TRBD2 covers 9 bases. With V trimmed by 5 bases and J by 4 bases, 6 bases remained unmatched. The germline V gene encodes CDR1 MRHNA and CDR2 SNTAGT. The CDR3 has 15 amino acids. The CDR3, as DNA: TGTGCCAGCAGTCAAGCGGGGGGCGAGTACAATGAGCAGTTCTTC. Amino acid sequence: CASSQAGGEYNEQFF.

The V gene is TRBV18, the J gene TRBJ2-4; 10 nucleotides agree with TRBD2. CDR1 KGHSH and CDR2 LQKENI come from the germline V gene. The CDR3 runs to 15 residues. The junction had 6 bases not matched to a gene; V was cut back by 3 bases and J by 7 bases. The CDR3 coding sequence is TGTGCCAGCTCACCGACCGCTAGCGGGGGTAACATTCAGTACTTC. Protein sequence: CASSPTASGGNIQYF.

V usage is TRBV5-1 and J usage is TRBJ2-3, with D uncertain. The CDR3 is 14 residues long. Per the germline V gene, CDR1 is SGHRS and CDR2 is YFSETQ. Trimming removed 0 bases from V and 3 bases from J, with 8 bases in between. In DNA form, the CDR3 reads TGCGCCAGCAGCTTGGAGCGCTTAACAGATACGCAGTATTTT. Protein: CASSLERLTDTQYF.

This rearrangement joins TRBV7-3 to TRBJ2-1; 11 bases are a match to TRBD2. From germline, CDR1 is SGHTA and CDR2 FQGTGA. The length of the CDR3 is 18 residues. Trimming removed 0 bases from V and 7 bases from J; junction bases left unmatched: 11. CDR3 sequence (DNA): TGTGCCAGCAGCTTAACTAGGGCTAGCGGGGGGAACGAGAATGAGCAGTTCTTC. Translated: CASSLTRASGGNENEQFF.

In nucleotides, the CDR3 is TGTGCCAGCAGCGAAGGGGGCGGCTATGGCTACACCTTC. Protein product: CASSEGGGYGYTF. V and J are TRBV9 and TRBJ1-2, with 7 bases that match TRBD1. Germline V gene data show CDR1 as SGDLS and CDR2 as YYNGEE. The CDR3 has 13 amino acids. J lost 4 bases, V lost 3 bases, and 3 bases had no gene match.

The CDR3 loop is CAISGTGGTYEQYF. CDR3 coding DNA: TGTGCCATCAGTGGGACAGGGGGCACCTACGAGCAGTACTTC. This rearrangement joins TRBV10-3 to TRBJ2-7; TRBD1 aligns across 11 bases. The CDR3 loop spans 14 amino acids. In germline, CDR1 is ENHRY, CDR2 SYGVKD. The V segment lost 4 bases and the J segment 2 bases; nucleotides outside the gene matches: 1.

V is TRBV5-4 and J is TRBJ1-2; D not resolved. Looked up from germline, CDR1 is SGHNT and CDR2 is YYREEE (reference sequence). V lost 0 bases and J lost 6, with 18 bases in between. This CDR3 is built from 16 residues. DNA for the CDR3: TGTGCCAGCAGCTTGGTAAACCTGGCCCCGAGGGATGGCTACACCTTC. Translation gives CASSLVNLAPRDGYTF.

The rearrangement links TRBV12-5 to TRBJ1-1; D is unclear. The CDR3 totals 16 residues. V dropped 5 bases and J dropped 3 bases, with 19 bases sitting between them. Germline V CDR1 and CDR2: LGHNT, FRNRAP. CDR3 DNA sequence: TGTGCTAGTGGTCTGCCTTCATGGCGGTACGACACTGAAGCTTTCTTT. Translation gives CASGLPSWRYDTEAFF. Supplemented by reference TRBV12-5 and TRBJ1-1, the full variable domain reads DARVTQTPRHKVTEMGQEVTMRCQPILGHNTVFWYRQTMMQGLELLAYFRNRAPLDDSGMPKDRFSAEMPDATLATLKIQPSEPRDSAVYFCASGLPSWRYDTEAFFGQGTRLTVV.

This clone occurred once. V and J are TRBV7-9 and TRBJ2-7; D possibly corresponds to TRBD1 (6 bases). In germline, CDR1 is SEHNR, CDR2 FQNEAQ (reference sequence). Trimming took 0 bases from V and 3 from J, leaving 12 bases between them. This CDR3 contains 15 residues. The CDR3 DNA reads TGTGCCAGCAGCTTAGCCAGGACAGATAACTACGAGCAGTACTTC. Translating gives CASSLARTDNYEQYF.

This clone was detected a few times. V and J are TRBV27 and TRBJ1-1; TRBD1 aligns across 8 bases. Germline loops: CDR1 MNHEY, CDR2 SMNVEV (reference sequence). After removal of 6 bases from V and 1 base from J, the junction contained 1 base not matched to a gene. The CDR3 has 13 amino acids. CDR3 coding DNA: TGTGCCAGCAGACAGGGGGGGAACACTGAAGCTTTCTTT. Residues: CASRQGGNTEAFF.

The gene calls are TRBV5-1 and TRBJ1-1; no definite D call. Trimming shortened V by 5 bases and J by 0 bases, and 8 bases separated the two germline ends. The CDR3 sequence is 13 residues long. Per the germline V gene, CDR1 is SGHRS and CDR2 is YFSETQ. The CDR3 protein is CASSKRLNTEAFF. DNA for the CDR3: TGCGCCAGCAGTAAACGGTTGAACACTGAAGCTTTCTTT.

V is TRBV7-8 and J is TRBJ1-2; 8 nucleotides align to TRBD1. Germline assignment: CDR1 SGHVS and CDR2 FQNEAQ. Trimming at V came to 5 bases and at J to 0 bases, leaving 2 bases not matched to a gene. There are 14 residues in the CDR3. In DNA form, the CDR3 reads TGTGCCAGCAGCCCGACAGGGGCTAACTATGGCTACACCTTC. Protein product: CASSPTGANYGYTF.

The chain combines TRBV4-2 with TRBJ1-1; a possible D gene is TRBD1 (5 bases). The CDR3 has 14 amino acids. V lost 3 bases and J 4 bases, leaving 12 bases between the germline ends. Germline CDR1 is LGHNA and CDR2 is YNFKEQ. CDR3 in DNA: TGTGCCAGCAGCCACGAACAGGTTCGCACTGAAGCTTTCTTT. Translating gives CASSHEQVRTEAFF.

This clone was counted a single time. The CDR3 loop reads CASSSAGGLSQKRVNTEAFF. The CDR3 region has the DNA TGTGCCAGCAGTTCGGCAGGGGGCTTAAGTCAGAAGAGGGTGAACACTGAAGCTTTCTTT. This rearrangement joins TRBV28 to TRBJ1-1, with 8 nucleotides matching TRBD1. After removal of 4 bases from V and 0 bases from J, the junction contained 19 bases not matched to a gene. Germline V gene sequence: CDR1 MDHEN, CDR2 SYDVKM. The CDR3 totals 20 residues.

The V and J genes are TRBV25-1 and TRBJ2-1, with 7 bases aligning to TRBD2. Germline V gene data show CDR1 as MGHDK and CDR2 as SYGVNS. The CDR3 contains 17 residues. V gave up 1 base and J gave up 1 base; unmatched junction bases: 7. The CDR3 region has the DNA TGTGCCAGCAGTGAATCTGGCGGGAGACCTTCCTACAATGAGCAGTTCTTC. Protein product: CASSESGGRPSYNEQFF.